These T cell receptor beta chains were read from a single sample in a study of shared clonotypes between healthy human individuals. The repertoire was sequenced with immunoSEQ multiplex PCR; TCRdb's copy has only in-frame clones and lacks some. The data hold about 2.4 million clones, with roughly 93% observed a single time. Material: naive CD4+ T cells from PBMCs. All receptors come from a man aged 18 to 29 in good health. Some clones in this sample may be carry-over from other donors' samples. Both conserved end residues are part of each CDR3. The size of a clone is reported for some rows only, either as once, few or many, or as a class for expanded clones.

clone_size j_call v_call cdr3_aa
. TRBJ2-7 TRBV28 CASSSSGGNTAYEQYF
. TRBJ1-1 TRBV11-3 CASSSGDGDFF
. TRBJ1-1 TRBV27 CASSSRGQGSYTEAFF
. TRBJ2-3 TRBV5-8 CASRTGTGGLTDTQYF
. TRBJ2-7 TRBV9 CASSVAPSGRAVDEQYF
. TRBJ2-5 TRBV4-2 CASSLGARANVGETQYF
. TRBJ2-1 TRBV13 CASSRLAGYNEQFF
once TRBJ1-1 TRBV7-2 CASSLEVTNTEAFF
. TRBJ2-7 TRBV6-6 CASSYIGEQYF
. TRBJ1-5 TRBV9 CASSATSGEQPQHF
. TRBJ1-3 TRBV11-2 CASSSARGSSSGNTIYF
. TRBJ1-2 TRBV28 CASSLLESGGRGYTF
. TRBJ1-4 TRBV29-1 CSVEEGEKLFF
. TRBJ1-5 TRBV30 CAWSKTSGANQPQHF
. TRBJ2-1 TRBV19 CASGEGQGYNEQFF
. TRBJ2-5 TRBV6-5 CATTGGGTQETQYF
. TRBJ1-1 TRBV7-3 CASSQTRNTEAFF
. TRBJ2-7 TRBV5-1 CASSLRRDYEQYF
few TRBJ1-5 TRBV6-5 CATGQGNQPQHF
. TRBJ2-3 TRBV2 CASSAPDTQYF
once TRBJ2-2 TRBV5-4 CASSLVAPNTGELFF
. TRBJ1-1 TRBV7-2 CASSLSGRNTEAFF
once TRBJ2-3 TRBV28 CASSLGLAGGRQYF
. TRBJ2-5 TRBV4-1 CASSQAAVRWVGETQYF
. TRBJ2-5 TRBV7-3 CASSLSGGKTQYF
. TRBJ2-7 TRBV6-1 CASSLIAGGSYEQYF
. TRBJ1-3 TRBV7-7 CASSLSPLSGNTIYF
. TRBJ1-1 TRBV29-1 CSVAGIMNTEAFF
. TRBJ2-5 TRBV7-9 CASSLDRGFQETQYF
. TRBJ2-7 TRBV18 CASSPLQGASYEQYF
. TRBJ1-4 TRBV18 CASSPRQGTDEKLFF
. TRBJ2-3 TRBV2 CASLTSDYTDTQYF
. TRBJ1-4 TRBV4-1 CASSQDTRKRLATNEKLFF
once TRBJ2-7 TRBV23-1 CATNSPGCYEQYF
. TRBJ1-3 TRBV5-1 CASSLGGAINSGNTIYF
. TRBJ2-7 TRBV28 CASSLSGPYEQYF
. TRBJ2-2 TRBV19 CASSIVETPGVTGELFF
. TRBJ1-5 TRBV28 CASRWGGAQPQHF
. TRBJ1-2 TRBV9 CASSGSGGEGYTF
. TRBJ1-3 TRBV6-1 CASSEVPGGGSTIYF